Listed here are 30 T cell receptor beta chains from one sample, sequenced in a study of chemoradiotherapy in HPV16-positive cancers. TCRdb's copy holds only in-frame clones and misses some; the assay was immunoSEQ multiplex PCR. Among several thousand clones listed, 65% to 85% were seen once. This sample comprised tumor tissue, obtained from a patient who underwent chemoradiotherapy. Receptors originate from a human donor with HPV-associated anogenital cancer.

The chain is built from TRBV5-4 and TRBJ1-1; D is unresolved. The V gene lost 3 bases and the J gene lost 1 base, with 10 bases spanning the gap. CDR3 size: 14 residues. The germline CDR1 and CDR2 sequences are SGHNT and YYREEE (reference sequence). CDR3 DNA sequence: TGTGCCAGCAGCTCGGCGGGCTGGAACACTGAAGCTTTCTTT. Translated, it gives CASSSAGWNTEAFF.

This clone was recorded a few times. V usage is TRBV10-2 and J usage is TRBJ2-2; D ambiguous. The ends were cut back, 7 bases at V and 7 bases at J, with 10 bases in the middle. This CDR3 spans 12 amino acids. The germline V gene encodes CDR1 WSHSY and CDR2 SAAADI. The CDR3 protein is CASIEADGELFF. The CDR3 DNA is TGCGCCAGCATCGAGGCTGACGGGGAGCTGTTTTTT.

This clone was counted only a few times. This chain connects TRBV27 to TRBJ2-7; weak D call: TRBD2 (5 bases). This CDR3 has 13 amino acids. Trimming removed 5 bases from V and 2 bases from J, with 10 bases in between. Germline V gene data show CDR1 as MNHEY and CDR2 as SMNVEV (reference sequence). CDR3 coding DNA: TGTGCCAGCAGTCTCCGGGAAACCTACGAGCAGTACTTC. It is translated as CASSLRETYEQYF.

V gene TRBV7-6 combines with J gene TRBJ2-1; tentative D call: TRBD2 (5 bases). Trimming took off 2 bases at V and 9 bases at J, with 11 bases between the two ends. Per germline, CDR1 SGHVS and CDR2 FNYEAQ. The CDR3 totals 13 residues. In DNA form, the CDR3 reads TGTGCCAGCAGCTTACTTTCTAGCAGTGAGCAGTTCTTC. It encodes CASSLLSSSEQFF. The variable domain in full, with the rest retrieved from reference TRBV7-6 and TRBJ2-1, is GAGVSQSPRYKVTKRGQDVALRCDPISGHVSLYWYRQALGQGPEFLTYFNYEAQQDKSGLPNDRFSAERPEGSISTLTIQRTEQRDSAMYRCASSLLSSSEQFFGPGTRLTVL.

The genes are TRBV5-4 and TRBJ2-7; D is ambiguous. The germline CDR1 and CDR2 sequences are SGHNT and YYREEE (reference sequence). The CDR3 has 15 amino acids. The V and J ends lost 4 bases and 6 bases respectively, with 20 bases between them. This CDR3 is CASSPPGPGSGEQYF. The CDR3 region has the DNA TGTGCCAGCAGCCCCCCCGGACCCGGATCGGGCGAGCAGTACTTC. The variable domain in full, completed from reference TRBV5-4 and TRBJ2-7, reads ETGVTQSPTHLIKTRGQQVTLRCSSQSGHNTVSWYQQALGQGPQFIFQYYREEENGRGNFPPRFSGLQFPNYSSELNVNALELDDSALYLCASSPPGPGSGEQYFGPGTRLTVT.

This chain connects TRBV19 to TRBJ2-7, with 10 bases lining up with TRBD2. Trimming removed 4 bases from V and 0 bases from J; junction bases left unmatched: 9. Germline assignment: CDR1 LNHDA and CDR2 SQIVND (reference sequence). The CDR3 spans 17 residues. CDR3 nucleotide sequence: TGTGCCAGTAGTAACCCGGGACTAGCGTCCAACTCCTACGAGCAGTACTTC. It encodes CASSNPGLASNSYEQYF.

The chain employs TRBV14 and TRBJ1-1; 7 nucleotides align to TRBD1. V lost 5 bases to trimming and J lost 8 bases; unmatched junction nucleotides: 11. The CDR3 extends over 14 amino acids. Germline-derived CDR1 and CDR2 are SGHDN and FVKESK. DNA of the CDR3: TGTGCCAGCAGCGTGACAGGGCTTGGGGGGGAAGCTTTCTTT. Translation gives CASSVTGLGGEAFF.

J is TRBJ2-1 and V is TRBV5-1; D remains ambiguous. Trimming left V 4 bases short and J 1 base short, with 3 bases between. There are 12 residues in the CDR3. Germline values: CDR1 SGHRS, CDR2 YFSETQ. CDR3 DNA: TGCGCCAGCAGCCCGTCCTACAATGAGCAGTTCTTC. It specifies CASSPSYNEQFF.

In nucleotides, the CDR3 is TGCGCCAGCAGCGTGGACCTAAACAGCGAGCAGTACTTC. This sequence encodes CASSVDLNSEQYF. V usage is TRBV5-1 and J usage is TRBJ2-5, with unresolved D. The J call is uncertain, as TRBJ2-7 better fits the DNA end. The CDR3 has 13 amino acids. Germline V gene data show CDR1 as SGHRS and CDR2 as YFSETQ.

The chain employs TRBV5-1 and TRBJ2-7, with 9 bases fitting TRBD2. Per the germline V gene, CDR1 is SGHRS and CDR2 is YFSETQ. The CDR3 covers 14 residues. Trimming removed 4 bases from V and 5 bases from J; junction bases left unmatched: 7. The CDR3 nucleotides are TGCGCCAGCAGCCCCATCGCGGGGGGGAACGAGCAGTACTTC. This translates into CASSPIAGGNEQYF.

The V and J genes are TRBV18 and TRBJ2-1; D perhaps matches TRBD2 (5 bases). Germline loops: CDR1 KGHSH, CDR2 LQKENI. The CDR3 runs 14 residues. The V end lost 3 bases, the J end lost 3 bases, and 9 bases lay between the germline ends. The CDR3 DNA reads TGTGCCAGCTCACCGGACGACTACTACAATGAGCAGTTCTTC. This encodes CASSPDDYYNEQFF.

The chain employs TRBV7-2 and TRBJ2-7, with TRBD2 identical over 8 bases. Germline CDR1 is SGHTA and CDR2 is FQGNSA. The CDR3 has 17 residues. The ends lost 1 base at V and 0 bases at J; junction bases unmatched: 8. CDR3 nucleotides: TGTGCCAGCAGCTTAGGTAGGGCGGGAGGACCCTCCTACGAGCAGTACTTC. The encoded protein is CASSLGRAGGPSYEQYF. The full variable domain, in which reference TRBV7-2 and TRBJ2-7 provide the parts outside the CDR3, is GAGVSQSPSNKVTEKGKDVELRCDPISGHTALYWYRQSLGQGLEFLIYFQGNSAPDKSGLPSDRFSAERTGGSVSTLTIQRTQQEDSAVYLCASSLGRAGGPSYEQYFGPGTRLTVT.

The chain has TRBV5-1 and TRBJ1-1; D possibly corresponds to TRBD1 (5 bases). Trimming shortened V by 4 bases and J by 0 bases, and 19 bases separated the two germline ends. Per the germline V gene, CDR1 is SGHRS and CDR2 is YFSETQ. This CDR3 spans 17 amino acids. CDR3 in amino acids: CASSAPSGTDMNTEAFF. CDR3 nucleotide sequence: TGCGCCAGCAGCGCCCCCTCCGGGACGGACATGAACACTGAAGCTTTCTTT.

This clone was seen only a few times. The chain uses TRBV29-1 and TRBJ2-3; D is unclear. Germline CDR1 SQVTM, CDR2 ANQGSEA. V lost 2 bases and J lost 5, with 5 bases in between. The CDR3 has 11 residues. The CDR3 here is CSVEPGDTQYF. The CDR3 DNA follows: TGCAGCGTTGAACCGGGAGATACGCAGTATTTT.

The table lists this clone with a count of one. This chain links TRBV7-3 with TRBJ1-1; no clear D gene. The CDR3 is 13 residues long. V was trimmed by 1 base and J by 11 bases, leaving 14 bases between them. Looked up from germline, CDR1 is SGHTA and CDR2 is FQGTGA. The CDR3 spells CASSLSQDVPAFF. DNA of the CDR3: TGTGCCAGCAGCTTAAGTCAGGACGTCCCTGCTTTCTTT.

The rearrangement uses TRBV2 and TRBJ1-4; D unclear. The CDR3 loop spans 13 amino acids. V was cut by 7 bases and J by 5 bases, with 11 bases left in between. CDR1 and CDR2 (germline): SNHLY, FYNNEI. The CDR3 protein is CASIPNVNEKLFF. The CDR3 bases are TGTGCCAGCATTCCTAATGTGAATGAAAAACTGTTTTTT.

CDR3 DNA: TGTGCCAGCAGCCTCACTACGACTAGCGTCGGTATCGGGGAGCTGTTTTTT. This codes for CASSLTTTSVGIGELFF. This chain links TRBV7-3 with TRBJ2-2; TRBD2 aligns across 8 bases. Trimming removed 5 bases from V and 7 bases from J; junction bases left unmatched: 15. Germline values: CDR1 SGHTA, CDR2 FQGTGA. The length of the CDR3 is 17 residues.

The gene calls are TRBV10-2 and TRBJ2-1; 10 nucleotides match TRBD2. CDR1 WSHSY and CDR2 SAAADI come from the germline V gene. The V segment lost 4 bases and the J segment 9 bases; nucleotides outside the gene matches: 12. CDR3 length: 16 residues. The CDR3 nucleotides read TGCGCCAGCAGTGGGGGATCAGGACTAGCGGCCGGTGAGCAGTTCTTC. It specifies CASSGGSGLAAGEQFF.

J is TRBJ1-2 and V is TRBV9; a possible D gene is TRBD1 (5 bases). The ends were cut back, 4 bases at V and 4 bases at J, with 17 bases in the middle. Germline V gene lookup returns CDR1 SGDLS and CDR2 YYNGEE. This CDR3 contains 15 residues. CDR3 DNA: TGTGCCAGCAGCCCGGACGGATCGAGGGGCTATGGCTACACCTTC. Encoded protein: CASSPDGSRGYGYTF.

This chain joins TRBV7-2 and TRBJ1-1, with 9 positions matching TRBD1. This CDR3 is built from 15 residues. After removal of 3 bases from V and 3 bases from J, the junction contained 5 bases not matched to a gene. Germline V CDR1 and CDR2: SGHTA, FQGNSA. The CDR3 spells CASSFGGQGYTEAFF. As DNA, the CDR3 is TGTGCCAGCAGCTTTGGGGGACAGGGATACACTGAAGCTTTCTTT.

This clone was counted once. The chain couples TRBV4-3 to TRBJ1-2; D gene uncertain. Germline loops: CDR1 LGHNA, CDR2 YSLEER. Between the trimmed V and J ends, which lost 0 bases and 1 base, there was a span of 3 bases. The CDR3 sequence is 13 residues long. Here the CDR3 DNA reads TGCGCCAGCAGCCAAGACAATAACTATGGCTACACCTTC. Its protein is CASSQDNNYGYTF.

Here the CDR3 reads CASSFSPGKGGETQYF. Written as DNA, the CDR3 is TGCGCCAGCAGCTTTTCCCCCGGAAAAGGGGGGGAGACCCAGTACTTC. This sequence joins TRBV5-1 and TRBJ2-5; D possibly uses TRBD1 or TRBD2 (6 bases each). Trimming took 2 bases from V and 5 from J, leaving 19 bases between them. The V gene's germline CDR1 is SGHRS and CDR2 YFSETQ. CDR3 length: 16 residues.

The chain uses TRBV5-5 and TRBJ2-7; TRBD2 might be the D (5 bases). Trimming pared 4 bases from V and 4 bases from J, leaving 15 bases between. CDR3 length equals 14 residues. In germline, CDR1 is SGHKS, CDR2 YYEKEE (reference sequence). CDR3 DNA sequence: TGTGCCAGCAGCGGCAGCGGTTTCGGATACGAGCAGTACTTC. The encoded protein is CASSGSGFGYEQYF.

This chain uses TRBV7-3 with TRBJ2-1, with TRBD2 matching 9 bases. After removal of 5 bases from V and 4 bases from J, the junction contained 9 bases not matched to a gene. Germline CDR1 and CDR2: SGHTA and FQGTGA. The CDR3 runs 16 residues. This CDR3 reads CASSAGLAGRYNEQFF. CDR3 in DNA: TGTGCCAGCAGCGCGGGCCTAGCGGGGCGATACAATGAGCAGTTCTTC.

V is TRBV30 and J is TRBJ1-1; D ambiguous. The germline V and J ends were trimmed by 1 base and 1 base, with 7 bases remaining between them. The CDR3 runs 13 residues. Germline CDR1 reads GTSNPN; CDR2 reads SVGIG (reference sequence). In DNA, the CDR3 is TGTGCCTGGAGTGCGAGAAGGAACACTGAAGCTTTCTTT. Its translation is CAWSARRNTEAFF.

The V call is TRBV5-4, the J call TRBJ1-3; D perhaps matches TRBD1 (5 bases). Germline CDR1 is SGHNT and CDR2 is YYREEE (reference sequence). V was pared by 0 bases and J by 2 bases, with 12 bases between. CDR3 length: 16 amino acids. This CDR3 reads CASSLAGPKAGNTIYF. Written as DNA, the CDR3 is TGTGCCAGCAGCTTGGCAGGGCCTAAGGCTGGAAACACCATATATTTT.

As to this clone: The sample carries other DNA sequences with the same CDR3. The rearrangement joins TRBV15 to TRBJ1-1; possible D gene TRBD1, 5 bases. The CDR3 runs 14 residues. Germline CDR1 is LNHNV and CDR2 is YYDKDF (reference sequence). V lost 5 bases to trimming and J lost 5 bases, with 15 bases between them. In DNA, the CDR3 is TGTGCCACCAGCCGCGATGTGGGGGGGACTGAAGCTTTCTTT. Its translation is CATSRDVGGTEAFF.

The V call is TRBV7-2, the J call TRBJ2-7; D is uncertain. This CDR3 contains 14 residues. Per the germline V gene, CDR1 is SGHTA and CDR2 is FQGNSA. The V and J ends lost 1 base and 6 bases respectively, with 13 bases between them. The CDR3 loop is CASSLGPGSFEQYF. The DNA of the CDR3 is TGTGCCAGCAGCTTAGGACCCGGGTCTTTCGAGCAGTACTTC.

The genes are TRBV6-4 and TRBJ1-5, with 12 nucleotides matching TRBD1. Germline CDR1 is MRHNA and CDR2 is SNTAGT. V was pared by 6 bases and J by 4 bases, with 13 bases of the junction left unmatched. The CDR3 contains 18 residues. The CDR3, as DNA: TGTGCCAGCAGGACGGGACAGGGGGCGGACTATGGGAATCAGCCCCAGCATTTT. Translated, it gives CASRTGQGADYGNQPQHF.

The chain has TRBV15 and TRBJ1-3; D not certain. Germline CDR1 and CDR2: LNHNV and YYDKDF (reference sequence). The V end was cut by 0 bases, the J end by 0 bases, with 12 bases between. This CDR3 is 17 amino acids long. The CDR3 is CATSRDRASSSGNTIYF. CDR3 coding DNA: TGTGCCACCAGCAGAGATCGGGCATCGAGCTCTGGAAACACCATATATTTT.